Following are 25 T cell receptor beta chains from one sample sequenced in a study of shared clonotypes between healthy human individuals. Naive CD8 cells, CD45RO-negative and positively selected for CCR7, excluded terminally differentiated effector memory CD45RA+ cells. Repertoires were generated with immunoSEQ multiplex PCR, while TCRdb's copy carries only in-frame clones and drops some. The table lists nearly 2 million clones, less than 95% of them singletons. Material: naive CD8+ T cells sorted from blood. The origin of the receptors is a man in his late teens or twenties in good health.

The V call is TRBV4-1, the J call TRBJ1-1, with a possible D match to TRBD1 (6 bases). CDR1 MGHRA and CDR2 YSYEKL come from the germline V gene. The CDR3 covers 15 residues. V lost 1 base to trimming and J lost 1 base, with 10 bases between them. In nucleotides, the CDR3 is TGCGCCAGCAGCCAAGGTCGACAGGCGAACACTGAAGCTTTCTTT. As protein: CASSQGRQANTEAFF.

In regard to this clone: Other DNA sequences in this specimen translate into the identical CDR3. This chain connects TRBV5-1 to TRBJ1-4; D might be TRBD1 (5 bases). The CDR3 is 14 amino acids. Germline-derived CDR1 and CDR2 are SGHRS and YFSETQ. The ends were cut back, 2 bases at V and 8 bases at J, with 13 bases in the middle. CDR3 sequence: CASSLGTVNEKLFF. The CDR3 region has the DNA TGCGCCAGCAGCTTAGGGACTGTCAACGAAAAACTGTTTTTT.

A remark on this clone: Other DNA sequences in this specimen translate into the identical CDR3. This chain joins TRBV4-1 and TRBJ1-1, with TRBD1 matching over 8 bases. Per germline, CDR1 MGHRA and CDR2 YSYEKL. V was clipped by 0 bases and J by 2 bases; unmatched bases: 2. This CDR3 spans 15 amino acids. This CDR3 is CASSQDGTGNTEAFF. The CDR3 DNA follows: TGCGCCAGCAGCCAAGATGGGACAGGCAACACTGAAGCTTTCTTT.

This clone is a singleton in its sample. The chain links TRBV27 to TRBJ2-7; 13 positions match TRBD2. CDR1 and CDR2 (germline): MNHEY, SMNVEV (reference sequence). The length of the CDR3 is 15 residues. V was pared by 5 bases and J by 6 bases, with 7 bases of the junction left unmatched. The CDR3 nucleotides are TGTGCCAGCAGTCCAGGGACTAGCGGGACTCGCGAGCAGTACTTC. It is translated as CASSPGTSGTREQYF.

As concerns this clone: The same CDR3 arises from other DNA sequences in this sample as well. This chain uses TRBV27 with TRBJ2-7; TRBD2 might be the D (5 bases). The CDR3 has 14 amino acids. CDR1 MNHEY and CDR2 SMNVEV come from the germline V gene (reference sequence). V was trimmed by 3 bases and J by 0 bases, leaving 9 bases between them. CDR3 nucleotide sequence: TGTGCCAGCAGTTTTTTTGGGAGCTCCTACGAGCAGTACTTC. Translating gives CASSFFGSSYEQYF.

This chain uses TRBV21-1 with TRBJ2-5; the DNA was not used to check the table's D call, TRBD1. TRBV21-1 is a pseudogene locus. The CDR3 spans 14 residues. CDR3 sequence (DNA): TGTGCCAGCAGCAAGGCCGTCATCCAAGAGACCCAGTACTTC. Encoded protein: CASSKAVIQETQYF.

The chain has TRBV19 and TRBJ2-5, with D possibly matching TRBD1 (6 bases). This CDR3 comprises 15 residues. Germline CDR1 reads LNHDA; CDR2 reads SQIVND (reference sequence). The V and J ends lost 7 bases and 5 bases respectively, with 20 bases between them. The CDR3 spells CASTDSPQWGETQYF. As DNA, the CDR3 is TGTGCCAGTACGGACAGCCCTCAATGGGGGGAGACCCAGTACTTC. Drawing the rest from reference TRBV19 and TRBJ2-5, the complete variable domain is DGGITQSPKYLFRKEGQNVTLSCEQNLNHDAMYWYRQDPGQGLRLIYYSQIVNDFQKGDIAEGYSVSREKKESFPLTVTSAQKNPTAFYLCASTDSPQWGETQYFGPGTRLLVL.

The V and J genes are TRBV6-1 and TRBJ1-1; 8 positions match TRBD1. This CDR3 has 15 amino acids. V was clipped by 8 bases and J by 5 bases; unmatched bases: 13. Germline lookup yields CDR1 MNHNS and CDR2 SASEGT. The CDR3, as DNA: TGTGCCAGCGACAGGGGACGAGGGAGCGCGACTGAAGCTTTCTTT. Its translation is CASDRGRGSATEAFF.

The rearrangement joins TRBV5-1 to TRBJ2-7; TRBD2 matches at 16 bases. V dropped 4 bases and J dropped 4; count of bases not matched to a gene: 5. Germline lookup yields CDR1 SGHRS and CDR2 YFSETQ. The CDR3 has 16 amino acids. The CDR3 nucleotides are TGCGCCAGCAGCGACGGGACTAGCGGGAGGGAATACGAGCAGTACTTC. Translating gives CASSDGTSGREYEQYF.

The chain is built from TRBV5-5 and TRBJ2-7; D possibly matches TRBD1 or TRBD2 (5 bases each). The CDR3 length is 16 residues. Trimming shortened V by 2 bases and J by 0 bases, and 15 bases separated the two germline ends. Germline V gene data show CDR1 as SGHKS and CDR2 as YYEKEE (reference sequence). CDR3 nucleotides: TGTGCCAGCAGCTTTAGCGCAGGGCCCTACTCCTACGAGCAGTACTTC. Translating gives CASSFSAGPYSYEQYF.

The chain employs TRBV28 and TRBJ2-7; 7 bases are a match to TRBD1. Per the germline V gene, CDR1 is MDHEN and CDR2 is SYDVKM. Trimming at V came to 3 bases and at J to 1 base, leaving 9 bases not matched to a gene. This CDR3 is 16 amino acids long. CDR3 in DNA: TGTGCCAGCAGTTTCGGCGGACAGGAGCAGTCCTACGAGCAGTACTTC. This sequence encodes CASSFGGQEQSYEQYF.

This chain joins TRBV29-1 and TRBJ2-3; a possible D gene is TRBD1 (5 bases). In germline, CDR1 is SQVTM, CDR2 ANQGSEA. The germline V and J ends were trimmed by 3 bases and 2 bases, with 12 bases remaining between them. The CDR3 extends over 14 amino acids. DNA for the CDR3: TGCAGCGTTGATCTGGGGCCGACCACAGATACGCAGTATTTT. Amino acid sequence: CSVDLGPTTDTQYF.

The CDR3 reads CASSQDSSRNEQFF. Written as DNA, the CDR3 is TGCGCCAGCAGCCAAGATTCTAGCAGGAATGAGCAGTTCTTC. This sequence joins TRBV4-3 and TRBJ2-1; possibly TRBD2 for D (5 bases). The CDR3 runs to 14 residues. Germline assignment: CDR1 LGHNA and CDR2 YSLEER. Trimming took 0 bases from V and 7 from J, leaving 10 bases between them.

On this clone itself: Other DNA sequences from this sample encode an identical CDR3 as well. The chain recombines TRBV6-5 with TRBJ2-2; 9 bases fit TRBD1. The V gene's germline CDR1 is MNHEY and CDR2 SVGAGI. This CDR3 spans 16 amino acids. J gave up 4 bases and V 2 bases, and 5 bases lay outside the gene matches. For the CDR3, the DNA is TGTGCCAGCAGTTACCTGGGACAGGGTGGCACCGGGGAGCTGTTTTTT. Encoded protein: CASSYLGQGGTGELFF.

V usage is TRBV5-4 and J usage is TRBJ2-7; the D is unclear. Germline V gene sequence: CDR1 SGHNT, CDR2 YYREEE (reference sequence). The CDR3 loop spans 13 amino acids. Trimming removed 2 bases from V and 6 bases from J, with 12 bases in between. The CDR3: CASSFIGASEQYF. The CDR3 DNA follows: TGTGCCAGCAGCTTTATAGGTGCGAGCGAGCAGTACTTC.

The chain carries TRBV2 and TRBJ1-1; 12 bases are a match to TRBD1. The trim removed 6 bases at V and 6 bases at J, leaving 5 bases unmatched. The CDR3 covers 14 residues. Germline V gene lookup returns CDR1 SNHLY and CDR2 FYNNEI. The CDR3 loop is CASRGQGAGAEAFF. In DNA form, the CDR3 reads TGTGCCAGCAGGGGACAGGGGGCAGGGGCTGAAGCTTTCTTT. The entire variable domain, with the rest obtained from reference TRBV2 and TRBJ1-1, is as follows: EPEVTQTPSHQVTQMGQEVILRCVPISNHLYFYWYRQILGQKVEFLVSFYNNEISEKSEIFDDQFSVERPDGSNFTLKIRSTKLEDSAMYFCASRGQGAGAEAFFGQGTRLTVV.

This sequence joins TRBV5-1 and TRBJ2-1; D call uncertain. Trimming cost V 1 base and J 4 bases, with 9 bases left between them. CDR3 size: 14 residues. The germline CDR1 and CDR2 sequences are SGHRS and YFSETQ. CDR3: CASSLSAAYNEQFF. CDR3 DNA: TGCGCCAGCAGCTTGTCAGCAGCTTACAATGAGCAGTTCTTC.

On this clone: This sample includes further DNA sequences coding for the same CDR3. J is TRBJ1-3 and V is TRBV9; D not resolved. Looked up from germline, CDR1 is SGDLS and CDR2 is YYNGEE. V was clipped by 0 bases and J by 0 bases, with 4 bases between them. The CDR3 extends over 14 amino acids. CDR3 loop: CASSVDSSGNTIYF. The CDR3 nucleotides are TGTGCCAGCAGCGTAGATAGCTCTGGAAACACCATATATTTT.

The chain's CDR3 is CASNGHTSSTDTQYF. The CDR3 DNA sequence: TGTGCCAGCAACGGCCACACTTCTAGCACAGATACGCAGTATTTT. V usage is TRBV7-9 and J usage is TRBJ2-3; D is unresolved. CDR3 length: 15 amino acids. V lost 7 bases to trimming and J lost 0 bases, with 14 bases between them. CDR1 is SEHNR and CDR2 is FQNEAQ in the germline V gene (reference sequence).

V gene TRBV28 combines with J gene TRBJ1-5; TRBD1 is a possible D gene (6 bases). The germline V gene encodes CDR1 MDHEN and CDR2 SYDVKM. V shed 6 bases and J shed 6 bases, with 24 bases lying between them. This CDR3 contains 17 residues. The CDR3 here is CASSTISGGLVGQPQHF. DNA of the CDR3: TGTGCCAGCAGCACGATTAGTGGGGGGCTGGTAGGTCAGCCCCAGCATTTT.

The CDR3: CASSWGEAQPQHF. The CDR3 coding sequence is TGTGCCAGCAGCTGGGGAGAAGCTCAGCCCCAGCATTTT. V gene TRBV5-6 combines with J gene TRBJ1-5; D is uncertain. Trimming left V 3 bases short and J 6 bases short, with 10 bases between. This CDR3 contains 13 residues. Germline V gives CDR1 SGHDT, CDR2 YYEEEE.

This chain joins TRBV4-3 and TRBJ2-3; 12 bases align to TRBD2. CDR3 length equals 16 residues. Germline assignment: CDR1 LGHNA and CDR2 YSLEER. J gave up 4 bases and V 0 bases, and 2 bases lay outside the gene matches. The CDR3 coding sequence is TGCGCCAGCAGCCAAGAGACTAGCGGGAGCCCAGATACGCAGTATTTT. Translated, it gives CASSQETSGSPDTQYF.

The chain links TRBV5-4 to TRBJ2-1, with D perhaps matching TRBD1 (6 bases). Looked up from germline, CDR1 is SGHNT and CDR2 is YYREEE (reference sequence). V shed 6 bases and J shed 3 bases, with 16 bases lying between them. There are 15 residues in the CDR3. CDR3 loop: CASTVTGNFYNEQFF. The DNA of the CDR3 is TGTGCCAGCACCGTAACAGGGAATTTCTACAATGAGCAGTTCTTC. The entire variable domain, with the rest obtained from reference TRBV5-4 and TRBJ2-1, is as follows: ETGVTQSPTHLIKTRGQQVTLRCSSQSGHNTVSWYQQALGQGPQFIFQYYREEENGRGNFPPRFSGLQFPNYSSELNVNALELDDSALYLCASTVTGNFYNEQFFGPGTRLTVL.

The CDR3 DNA sequence: TGTGCCAGCATTGACTTGTACAACTCCGGAAATGAGCAGTTCTTC. Protein: CASIDLYNSGNEQFF. The chain is built from TRBV27 and TRBJ2-1; D unresolved. V gave up 7 bases and J gave up 7 bases, with 20 bases separating them. This CDR3 contains 15 residues. Germline assignment: CDR1 MNHEY and CDR2 SMNVEV (reference sequence).

This chain uses TRBV2 with TRBJ2-3, with 13 bases fitting TRBD2. With 6 bases clipped from V and 4 bases from J, the junction kept 4 bases outside the gene matches. CDR3 size: 15 residues. CDR1 is SNHLY and CDR2 is FYNNEI in the germline V gene. The CDR3 coding sequence is TGTGCCAGCAGGCGACTAGCGGGGGGTGCAGATACGCAGTATTTT. It is translated as CASRRLAGGADTQYF.